This record looks at one T cell receptor beta chain sequence and its context. From germline, CDR1 is SNHLY and CDR2 FYNNEI. Trimming pared 6 bases from V and 3 bases from J, leaving 14 bases between. This CDR3 has 15 amino acids. Authors' data handling: Nucleated cell number was recorded as an estimate derived from reference gene primer amplification. Profiled with immunoSEQ multiplex PCR; TCRdb holds only in-frame clones, not every one. V and J calls and clone size are those listed in that table; D and trimming were worked out from the DNA. Among about 78,000 clones listed, 90% were seen once. The data are from a study of blood T cell repertoires in COVID-19. Looking at the study overall: Material from acute and convalescent COVID-19 was sourced from the United States, Italy and Spain.

V usage is TRBV2 and J usage is TRBJ2-2, with D possibly TRBD1 on 5 matching bases. This clonotype was sampled from a woman aged 80 or older with acute or convalescent COVID-19. The sample was peripheral blood. The CDR3 reads CASRASDRYTGELFF. The CDR3 DNA reads TGTGCCAGCAGAGCCTCCGACAGATACACCGGGGAGCTGTTTTTT.